Listed here is a single TCR beta chain. The CDR3 is 13 amino acids. Germline V CDR1 and CDR2: ENHRY, SYGVKD. Trimming took off 5 bases at V and 4 bases at J, with 12 bases between the two ends. The record originates from a study of shared clonotypes between healthy human individuals. Data came from immunoSEQ multiplex PCR; TCRdb stores just in-frame clones and leaves some out. There are more than 2,000,000 clones in the sample; roughly nine tenths occur only once, and around 0.14% lies in the top ten. The sequence was obtained from a man between 18 and 29 years old in good health. Sequenced: naive CD4+ T cells sorted from blood. Subset of the sample: CD45RA+ positively selected. The genes are TRBV10-3 and TRBJ2-7; D unclear. CDR3 residues: CAISTGPTYEQYF. The CDR3 DNA is TGTGCCATCAGTACCGGGCCGACTTACGAGCAGTACTTC.